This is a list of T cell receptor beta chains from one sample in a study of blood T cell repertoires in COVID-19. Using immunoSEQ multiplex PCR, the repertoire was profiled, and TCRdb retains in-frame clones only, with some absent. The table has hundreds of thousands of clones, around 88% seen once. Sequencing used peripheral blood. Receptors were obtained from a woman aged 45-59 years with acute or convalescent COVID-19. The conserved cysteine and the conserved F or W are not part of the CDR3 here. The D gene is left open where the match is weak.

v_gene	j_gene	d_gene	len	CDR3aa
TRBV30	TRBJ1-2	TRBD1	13	AWSHGDRPFYGYT
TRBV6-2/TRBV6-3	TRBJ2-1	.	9	ASSYQGEQF
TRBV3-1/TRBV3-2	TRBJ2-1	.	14	ASSQDPSRAHNEQF
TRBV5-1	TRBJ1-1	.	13	ASSLEGRGNTEAF
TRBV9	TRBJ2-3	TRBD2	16	ASSDPGLAGEYTDTQY
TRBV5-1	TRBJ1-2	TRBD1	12	ASSFNQGGYGYT
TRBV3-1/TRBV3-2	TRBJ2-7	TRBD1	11	ASSLRTGAEQY
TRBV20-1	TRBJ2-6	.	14	SAREGLRGGANVLT
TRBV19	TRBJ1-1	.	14	ASSITQGLPNTEAF
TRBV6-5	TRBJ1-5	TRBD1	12	ASWDRGKNQPQH
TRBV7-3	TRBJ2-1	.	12	ASSADAGYNEQF
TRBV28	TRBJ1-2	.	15	ASSSVDRPLREYGYT
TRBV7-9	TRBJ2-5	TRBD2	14	ASSSPGLVLQETQY
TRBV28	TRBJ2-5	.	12	ASSLAQSQETQY
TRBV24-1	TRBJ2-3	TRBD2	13	ATSDHRTSLDTQY
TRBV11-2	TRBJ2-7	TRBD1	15	ASSLTGTGGAVYEQY
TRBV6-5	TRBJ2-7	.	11	ASSYERSYEQY
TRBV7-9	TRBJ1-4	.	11	ASSFQFNEKLF
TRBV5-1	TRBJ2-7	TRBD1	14	ASSIRDSPLSYEQY
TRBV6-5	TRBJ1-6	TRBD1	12	ASSFEGTGAPLH
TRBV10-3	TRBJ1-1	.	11	AISDLSQGEAF
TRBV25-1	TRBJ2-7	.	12	ASSETYPPYEQY
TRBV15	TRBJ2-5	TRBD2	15	ATSKGLAGGQEETQY
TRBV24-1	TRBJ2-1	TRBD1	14	ATSTNDRATYNEQF
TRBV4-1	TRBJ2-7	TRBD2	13	ASSQQLAGSYEQY
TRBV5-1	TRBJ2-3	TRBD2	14	ASSRVAGESADTQY
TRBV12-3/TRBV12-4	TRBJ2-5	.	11	ASSLGGKETQY
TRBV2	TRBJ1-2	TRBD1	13	ASSLQGARPYGYT
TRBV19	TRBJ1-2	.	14	ASSSSPHRSNYGYT
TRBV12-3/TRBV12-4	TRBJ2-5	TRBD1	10	ASGQGGETQY
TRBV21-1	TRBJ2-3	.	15	ASSKRPPRTGHGTQY
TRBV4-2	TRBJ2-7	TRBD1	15	ASSQEAGTASTYEQY
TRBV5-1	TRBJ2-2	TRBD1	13	ASSSRGGETGELF
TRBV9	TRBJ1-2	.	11	ASSVENGYGYT
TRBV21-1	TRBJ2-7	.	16	ASSKGGIQDRGDYEQY
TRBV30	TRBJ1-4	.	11	AWRSQRNEKLF
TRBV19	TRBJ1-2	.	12	ASSIRGMGYGYT
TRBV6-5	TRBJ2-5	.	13	ASSYDINREETQY
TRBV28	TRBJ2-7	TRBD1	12	ASTLGTGLYEQY
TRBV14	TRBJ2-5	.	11	ASSRTRLETQY
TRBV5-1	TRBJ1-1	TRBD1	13	ASSLDRGSLTEAF
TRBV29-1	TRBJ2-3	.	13	SVEDPVLPLNTQY
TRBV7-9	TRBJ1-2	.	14	ASSTGLSLSPYGYT
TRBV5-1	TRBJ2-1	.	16	ASSLASLRRASYNEQF
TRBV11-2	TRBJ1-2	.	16	ASSVSPRPGVGAYGYT
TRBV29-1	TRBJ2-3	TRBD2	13	SVGGKRSSTDTQY